Listed here is a single T cell receptor (beta chain). The antigen is not known. The data were taken from a study of a mutant IDH1 vaccine in newly diagnosed glioma. Clones were read by immunoSEQ multiplex PCR, and TCRdb kept only the in-frame ones, dropping some. The table shows 100,000 to 120,000 clones, with roughly 90% occurring only once. Trimming left V 0 bases short and J 7 bases short, with 16 bases between. The CDR3 covers 16 residues. CDR1 SGHAT and CDR2 FQNNGV come from the germline V gene. Documented time point: week 11, during vaccination. Alongside topical imiquimod, each dose of vaccine comprised 300 ug of mutant IDH1 20-mer peptide.

Sequencing was performed on PBMCs, taken from a glioma patient whose treatment included an IDH1 peptide vaccine. This sequence originates from a woman between 45 and 65 years old with glioma. The gene calls are TRBV11-2 and TRBJ1-3; D uncertain. CDR3 region: CASSLDHRYLSNTIYF. The CDR3 nucleotides are TGTGCCAGCAGCTTAGATCACCGCTACCTCTCCAACACCATATATTTT.